This TCR beta chain was sequenced during a study of beta chain features in type 1 diabetes. Study as a whole: All samples together contributed more than 90,000,000 sorted cells for examination. Study results and limitations: In comparison with healthy donors, patients had naive, central memory and Treg TCRB repertoires that appeared more similar. Diminished insertions and augmented deletions at VDJ junctions characterized type 1 diabetes patients. Shortening that was moderate but significant affected the TCRB CDR3s of Type 1 diabetes patients in all four CD4+ subsets.

Approximately 100 mL of blood, on average, came from one heparinised draw per donor. Expressed TCRB transcripts were sequenced after all isolated RNA was converted to cDNA. Using immunoSEQ multiplex PCR, the repertoire was profiled, and TCRdb retains in-frame clones only, with some absent. The sample holds fewer than 300,000 clones, roughly 10% seen once. The CDR3 is 15 residues long. CDR1 and CDR2 (germline): SGHTA, FQGNSA. The V segment lost 1 base and the J segment 6 bases; nucleotides outside the gene matches: 7. With respect to this clone: Its antigen is unknown.

Specimen: naive CD4+ T cells from blood. The chain links TRBV7-2 to TRBJ2-5, with TRBD2 matching over 8 bases. This TCR was recovered from a man younger than 40 with type 1 diabetes. CDR3 in amino acids: CASSLGVSGAKTQYF. CDR3 sequence (DNA): TGTGCCAGCAGCTTAGGAGTTAGCGGGGCGAAGACCCAGTACTTC.